The clone carrying this T cell receptor beta chain was observed a few times. The data belong to a study of T-cell memory formation after mild COVID-19. Germline V gives CDR1 DFQATT, CDR2 SNEGSKA (reference sequence). Trimming at V came to 3 bases and at J to 5 bases, leaving 9 bases not matched to a gene. CDR3 length: 14 amino acids. Constant-segment primers and 5'RACE yielded cDNA libraries for TCR alpha and TCR beta, each carrying sample barcodes and UMIs. Using its own MiXCR run on the 5' RACE reads, TCRdb lists one record per CDR3 protein. The table lists around 530,000 distinct CDR3 sequences, 20% to 25% of them singletons.

The origin of this receptor is an adult woman who had mild COVID-19 (a few samples of this study predate the infection). Cell type and time point are not known. Material for sequencing was PBMCs or a T cell subset sorted from them (not recorded which). The rearrangement links TRBV20-1 to TRBJ1-1; 7 nucleotides align to TRBD1. The CDR3: CSASSRQGRTEAFF. In nucleotides, the CDR3 is TGCAGTGCTAGTTCACGACAGGGTAGGACTGAAGCTTTCTTT.